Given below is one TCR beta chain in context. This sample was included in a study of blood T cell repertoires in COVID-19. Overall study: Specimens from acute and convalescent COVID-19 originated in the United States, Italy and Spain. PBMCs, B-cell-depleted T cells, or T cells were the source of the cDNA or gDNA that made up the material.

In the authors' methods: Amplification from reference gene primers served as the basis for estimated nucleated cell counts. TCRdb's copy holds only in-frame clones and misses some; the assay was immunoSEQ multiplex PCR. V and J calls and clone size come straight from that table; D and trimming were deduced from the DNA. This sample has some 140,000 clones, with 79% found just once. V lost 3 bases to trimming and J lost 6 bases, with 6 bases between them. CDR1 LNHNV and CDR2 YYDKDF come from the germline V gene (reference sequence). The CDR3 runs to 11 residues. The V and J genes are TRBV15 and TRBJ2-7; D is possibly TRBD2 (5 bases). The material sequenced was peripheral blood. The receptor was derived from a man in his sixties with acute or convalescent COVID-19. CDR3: CATSSEGEQYF. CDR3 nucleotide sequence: TGTGCCACCAGCAGCGAGGGCGAGCAGTACTTC.